Below, 21 T cell receptor beta chains from the same sample are listed, as sequenced in a study of blood T cells in healthy people across ages. Next came a second PCR, run for roughly 6 to 11 cycles, which used a sample-barcoded 5' primer along with a J-beta primer mix. One entry per CDR3 protein results from TCRdb running MiXCR on the 5' RACE reads. The repertoire holds 600,000 to 900,000 distinct CDR3 sequences, with under 30% as singletons. This same sample was also taken into another study, of T cells of mothers and their children.

The source material was blood. The receptors were gathered from a boy between 10 and 17 years old in good health.

This clonotype was seen a handful of times. The chain is built from TRBV10-3 and TRBJ2-5; unclear D gene. The better agreement between TRBJ2-7 and the DNA end casts doubt on the J call. The CDR3 covers 12 residues. Germline V lookup: CDR1 ENHRY, CDR2 SYGVKD. The CDR3 sequence is CAISDPPYEQYF. The DNA for the CDR3 is TGTGCCATCAGTGATCCCCCCTACGAGCAGTACTTC.

This clonotype was counted ten times or more. This chain connects TRBV6-6 to TRBJ1-3, with 8 bases lining up with TRBD1. The CDR3 length is 14 residues. The junction had 7 bases not matched to a gene; V was cut back by 8 bases and J by 4 bases. The germline gives CDR1 MNHNY, CDR2 SVGAGI (reference sequence). This CDR3 is CASGMDRAGNTIYF. The CDR3 DNA follows: TGTGCCAGCGGGATGGACAGGGCCGGAAACACCATATATTTT.

The rearrangement uses TRBV6-5 and TRBJ1-5; 8 positions agree with TRBD1. V shed 2 bases and J 4 bases; nucleotides not matched to a gene: 7. Germline assignment: CDR1 MNHEY and CDR2 SVGAGI. The CDR3 runs 16 residues. For the CDR3, the DNA is TGTGCCAGCAGTTACGAGGACAGGGTTGGAAATCAGCCCCAGCATTTT. Translating it yields CASSYEDRVGNQPQHF.

The rearrangement joins TRBV11-2 to TRBJ1-1, with 7 bases lining up with TRBD1. This CDR3 region has 14 residues. Trimming took 1 base from V and 5 from J; bases not matched to a gene: 4. CDR1 and CDR2 from the germline V gene are SGHAT and FQNNGV. The CDR3 spells CASSLARGRTEAFF. CDR3 coding DNA: TGTGCCAGCAGCTTAGCCAGGGGGAGGACTGAAGCTTTCTTT.

The gene calls are TRBV3-1 and TRBJ2-7; unclear D gene. V lost 1 base and J 4 bases, leaving 11 bases between the germline ends. Germline CDR1 reads LGHDT; CDR2 reads YNNKEL (reference sequence). The CDR3 is made up of 14 amino acids. The CDR3 DNA reads TGTGCCAGCAGCCAAGCGATCCGCCTATACGAGCAGTACTTC. Protein product: CASSQAIRLYEQYF.

This clonotype came up many times. The chain uses TRBV12-3 or TRBV12-4 and TRBJ2-2; possibly TRBD1 for D (7 bases). V lost 4 bases to trimming and J lost 6 bases, with 15 bases between them. CDR3 length equals 15 residues. The CDR3 DNA sequence: TGTGCCAGCAGTTCACCCACAGGGGAGGCCGGGGAGCTGTTTTTT. Translating it yields CASSSPTGEAGELFF.

The J gene is TRBJ2-1, the V gene TRBV7-9; tentative D call: TRBD1 (6 bases). V was clipped by 5 bases and J by 4 bases, with 12 bases between them. The CDR3 has 14 amino acids. Germline CDR1 SEHNR, CDR2 FQNEAQ (reference sequence). CDR3 protein: CASSPEQGYNEQFF. The CDR3 bases are TGTGCCAGCAGCCCTGAACAGGGTTACAATGAGCAGTTCTTC.

The rearrangement uses TRBV7-8 and TRBJ2-5, with TRBD2 matching over 10 bases. Germline CDR1 reads SGHVS; CDR2 reads FQNEAQ. CDR3 size: 16 residues. Trimming cost V 7 bases and J 5 bases; bases outside gene matches: 13. The CDR3 sequence is CASTLGSAGGHETQYF. In DNA, the CDR3 is TGTGCCAGCACCCTCGGGTCAGCGGGGGGGCACGAGACCCAGTACTTC.

This clonotype was found many times. This sequence joins TRBV28 and TRBJ2-7; no reliable D call. Germline-derived CDR1 and CDR2 are MDHEN and SYDVKM. The CDR3 has 12 residues. V was cut by 3 bases and J by 0 bases, with 3 bases left in between. The CDR3 DNA reads TGTGCCAGCAGTTTCCCCTCCTACGAGCAGTACTTC. Residues: CASSFPSYEQYF.

This clonotype has a handful of counts. The chain couples TRBV4-1 to TRBJ2-5; D is unclear. There are 16 residues in the CDR3. Trimming removed 1 base from V and 1 base from J, with 13 bases in between. The V gene's germline CDR1 is MGHRA and CDR2 YSYEKL. The CDR3 nucleotides are TGCGCCAGCAGCCAAGGGGCGTTGGGTGTCCAAGAGACCCAGTACTTC. It yields the protein CASSQGALGVQETQYF.

This clonotype was recorded a few times. The germline gene is not matched at one end of the junction; a read error may be the cause. V and J are TRBV4-2 and TRBJ2-2, with 8 positions matching TRBD1. CDR1 is LGHNA, CDR2 YNFKEQ, per germline. This CDR3 spans 16 amino acids. In nucleotides, the CDR3 is TGTGCCAGCAGCCAAGGAAGACAGGGGATCACCGGGGAGCTGGTTTTT. Amino acids: CASSQGRQGITGELVF.

The chain links TRBV12-3 or TRBV12-4 to TRBJ2-1; TRBD2 might be the D (5 bases). Between the trimmed V and J ends, which lost 2 bases and 5 bases, there was a span of 13 bases. CDR3 length: 15 residues. CDR3: CASSLKRLRDNEQFF. Here the CDR3 DNA reads TGTGCCAGCAGTTTAAAGCGGCTGAGGGACAATGAGCAGTTCTTC.

The chain has TRBV20-1 and TRBJ2-1; 9 positions agree with TRBD1. Judging by the DNA end, TRBJ2-7 fits better; the J call may be wrong. The CDR3 runs to 13 residues. Germline V gene data show CDR1 as DFQATT and CDR2 as SNEGSKA (reference sequence). CDR3 sequence reads: CSATGTGFREQYF. The DNA of the CDR3 is TGCAGTGCCACCGGGACAGGGTTTCGCGAGCAGTACTTC.

V gene TRBV20-1 combines with J gene TRBJ2-3; 10 positions agree with TRBD1. The CDR3 has 16 residues. The germline V gene encodes CDR1 DFQATT and CDR2 SNEGSKA (reference sequence). With V trimmed by 0 bases and J by 4 bases, 7 bases remained unmatched. The CDR3: CSAREMGQGKPDTQYF. The CDR3 DNA sequence: TGCAGTGCTAGAGAAATGGGACAGGGGAAGCCAGATACGCAGTATTTT.

V is TRBV5-1 and J is TRBJ2-1; D is undetermined. The ends were cut back, 5 bases at V and 4 bases at J, with 13 bases in the middle. Germline V gene sequence: CDR1 SGHRS, CDR2 YFSETQ. CDR3 size: 14 residues. Here the CDR3 reads CASRPGAQYNEQFF. The CDR3 bases are TGCGCCAGCAGGCCGGGTGCACAATACAATGAGCAGTTCTTC.

This clonotype was found many times. The chain is built from TRBV28 and TRBJ1-5; no reliable D call. CDR3 size: 14 residues. V was cut by 6 bases and J by 4 bases, with 13 bases left in between. CDR1 is MDHEN and CDR2 is SYDVKM in the germline V gene. CDR3 protein: CASSSGQGNQPQHF. The CDR3, as DNA: TGTGCCAGCAGCTCCGGCCAAGGGAATCAGCCCCAGCATTTT.

This rearrangement joins TRBV7-3 to TRBJ2-1, with TRBD2 matching 7 bases. CDR3 length equals 18 residues. Germline V lookup: CDR1 SGHTA, CDR2 FQGTGA. Trimming took 2 bases from V and 3 from J; bases not matched to a gene: 13. This CDR3 reads CASSLAWRGSLRYNEQFF. The DNA of the CDR3 is TGTGCCAGCAGCTTAGCGTGGCGGGGGTCACTTCGCTACAATGAGCAGTTCTTC.

This clonotype has more than one count but fewer than ten. V is TRBV12-3 or TRBV12-4 and J is TRBJ1-2; 7 nucleotides line up with TRBD1. The CDR3 length is 12 residues. V dropped 5 bases and J dropped 8; count of bases not matched to a gene: 5. CDR3 coding DNA: TGTGCCAGCAGTCCGAGGGACAGAGGCTACACCTTC. Residues: CASSPRDRGYTF.

This chain links TRBV7-8 with TRBJ2-3; 12 bases agree with TRBD2. Trimming at V came to 8 bases and at J to 4 bases, leaving 4 bases not matched to a gene. Per the germline V gene, CDR1 is SGHVS and CDR2 is FQNEAQ. CDR3 length: 14 amino acids. The DNA for the CDR3 is TGTGCCAGCCAACTAGCGGGGGGCTCAGATACGCAGTATTTT. Encoded protein: CASQLAGGSDTQYF. The full variable domain, rest sourced from reference TRBV7-8 and TRBJ2-3, is GAGVSQSPRYKVAKRGQDVALRCDPISGHVSLFWYQQALGQGPEFLTYFQNEAQLDKSGLPSDRFFAERPEGSVSTLKIQRTQQEDSAVYLCASQLAGGSDTQYFGPGTRLTVL.

This clonotype was counted a few times. The chain recombines TRBV4-1 with TRBJ2-5; 8 nucleotides line up with TRBD1. V trimming: 0 bases; J trimming: 5 bases; junction bases outside the gene matches: 8. CDR3 length: 16 amino acids. CDR1 is MGHRA and CDR2 is YSYEKL in the germline V gene. The CDR3 reads CASSQDPPTGVETQYF. The CDR3, as DNA: TGCGCCAGCAGCCAAGATCCGCCGACAGGGGTTGAGACCCAGTACTTC.

The CDR3 spells CASSSLDEQYF. The CDR3 nucleotides are TGCGCCAGCAGCTCCTTGGACGAGCAGTACTTC. V is TRBV5-1 and J is TRBJ2-7; D unclear. The V gene lost 3 bases and the J gene lost 5 bases, with 6 bases spanning the gap. The CDR3 is 11 amino acids. Germline-derived CDR1 and CDR2 are SGHRS and YFSETQ.